The rows below give T cell receptor beta chains drawn from one sample of a study of T cells in Graves' hyperthyroidism and ophthalmopathy. TCRdb re-derived calls from the multiplex PCR reads in MiXCR, one entry per CDR3 protein. The sample yields around 490,000 distinct CDR3 sequences, about 20% seen once. The sequencing input was blood. These receptors originate from a man aged 35 to 55 with Graves' ophthalmopathy. Both conserved end residues are part of each CDR3. A D gene is named only where the DNA matches it firmly. Only part of the rows carry a size: once, few, many, or a class if the clone is expanded.

v_gene	d_gene	abundance	j_gene	CDR3nt	CDR3aa
TRBV12-3/TRBV12-4	TRBD1	many	TRBJ2-2	TGTGCCAGCAGTCCAGGGGGTAAGGACACCGGGGAGCTGTTTTTT	CASSPGGKDTGELFF
TRBV27	-	-	TRBJ2-1	TGTGTCAGCGGTGTCGGCGGTGGTGAGCAGTTCTTC	CVSGVGGGEQFF
TRBV30	-	few	TRBJ2-5	TGTGCCTGGTCCCCCCCCCGAGGGACCCCGTACCAAGAGACCCAGTACTTC	CAWSPPRGTPYQETQYF
TRBV7-7	-	few	TRBJ2-2	TGTGCTAGCAGCTTATACCTAGCCGATCGCGGGGAGCTGTTTTTT	CASSLYLADRGELFF
TRBV7-9	-	many	TRBJ1-4	TGTGCCAGCAGCACAGCAATGGGGACCCGGGAAAAACTGTTTTTT	CASSTAMGTREKLFF
TRBV7-2	-	many	TRBJ2-1	TGTGCCAGCAGCTTGAGGTCGGGGGAATACAATGAGCAGTTCTTC	CASSLRSGEYNEQFF
TRBV20-1	-	many	TRBJ2-1	TGCAGTGCTAGAGATGGTGGGAGCGTTAGAAATGAGCAGTTCTTC	CSARDGGSVRNEQFF
TRBV6-2/TRBV6-3	-	once	TRBJ1-6	TGTGCCAGCAGTTACTCGTCGTGGGGGAGGAGCTCCTATAATTCACCCCTCCACTTT	CASSYSSWGRSSYNSPLHF
TRBV28	TRBD1	many	TRBJ1-2	TGTGCCAGCAGTTGGGCACAGGGGACCTATGGCTACACCTTC	CASSWAQGTYGYTF
TRBV3-1	TRBD1	-	TRBJ1-2	TGTGCCAGCAGCCAGATGGACAGGGTGGGTGGCTACACCTTC	CASSQMDRVGGYTF
TRBV6-5	-	-	TRBJ2-7	TGTGCCAGCAGTTACTCCGATCCGGGGAGCTCCTACGAGCAGTACTTC	CASSYSDPGSSYEQYF
TRBV2	-	many	TRBJ2-1	TGTGCCAGCAGTGAAGGTCGGTTGAGTTACAATGAGCAGTTCTTC	CASSEGRLSYNEQFF
TRBV9	-	-	TRBJ1-2	TGTGCCAGCAGCGTAGACCACGGGCGGACTGGCTACACCTTC	CASSVDHGRTGYTF
TRBV18	-	few	TRBJ2-7	TGTGCCAGCTCAGTAACGCGGGATAAGGGGGAGCAGTACTTC	CASSVTRDKGEQYF
TRBV10-3	-	-	TRBJ2-7	TGTGCCATGTCACCCAGCGGACGGTCCTACGAGCAGTACTTC	CAMSPSGRSYEQYF
TRBV30	-	few	TRBJ1-4	TGTGCCTGGAGTGCCCCGGTGGGTGAAAAACTGTTTTTT	CAWSAPVGEKLFF
TRBV20-1	-	few	TRBJ2-1	TGCAGTGGGATCAGGGCATCCTACAATGAGCAGTTCTTC	CSGIRASYNEQFF
TRBV13	-	many	TRBJ1-1	TGTGCCAGCAGCCTGGCTGGAGGGGTGCTGAACACTGAAGCTTTCTTT	CASSLAGGVLNTEAFF
TRBV6-2/TRBV6-3	TRBD1	-	TRBJ2-7	TGTGCCAGCAGTGCCTCCGGACAGGGGATCTACGAGCAGTACTTC	CASSASGQGIYEQYF
TRBV18	-	many	TRBJ1-1	TGTGCCAGCTCAGAATTGGTGGGGCAGGTCGGAGGATCTGAAGCTTTCTTT	CASSELVGQVGGSEAFF
TRBV2	TRBD1	-	TRBJ1-2	TGTGCCAGCAGTAGGGACAGGGAGGCCTATGGCTACACCTTC	CASSRDREAYGYTF
TRBV20-1	-	many	TRBJ1-5	TGCAGTGCTAGGGGGGCAGGCAATCAGCCCCAGCATTTT	CSARGAGNQPQHF
TRBV29-1	-	-	TRBJ2-7	TGCAGCGTTGTGGTAGGGACCAGCTTCTACGAGCAGTACTTC	CSVVVGTSFYEQYF
TRBV6-1	TRBD1	many	TRBJ1-5	TGTGCCAGCAGGGACAGGGCTGAACAGCCCCAGCATTTT	CASRDRAEQPQHF
TRBV7-6	TRBD1	many	TRBJ2-6	TGTGCCAGCAGCACAGGGGTTGGGGCCAACGTCCTGACTTTC	CASSTGVGANVLTF
TRBV7-9	TRBD1	many	TRBJ1-1	TGTGCCAGCAGCTCCTATCCTACACACAGGGGAGGAATGAACACTGAAGCTTTCTTT	CASSSYPTHRGGMNTEAFF
TRBV6-5	-	few	TRBJ1-2	TGTGCCAGCAGTTACTCGGCAGATGGAGGCTACACCTTC	CASSYSADGGYTF
TRBV20-1	TRBD2	many	TRBJ2-1	TGCAGTGCTAGAAAGCGACTAGCGGGTAGGCTTCAGCAGTTCTTC	CSARKRLAGRLQQFF
TRBV11-2	-	few	TRBJ1-4	TGTGCCAGCAGCTTAAGGTTGGATGATGAAAAACTGTTTTTT	CASSLRLDDEKLFF
TRBV6-1	-	few	TRBJ2-1	TGTGCCAGCAGGAAGGGACTTAAGCTCTACAATGAGCAGTTCTTC	CASRKGLKLYNEQFF
TRBV5-1	-	many	TRBJ1-2	TGCGCCAGCAGCTTACCGTCCACCTTCGCGGATGGCTACACCTTC	CASSLPSTFADGYTF
TRBV7-9	TRBD1	-	TRBJ2-3	TGTGCCAGCAGACGCACCAGACAGGGGGATACAGATACGCGGTATTTT	CASRRTRQGDTDTRYF
TRBV20-1	-	-	TRBJ2-1	TGCAGTGTCGTACAGGATCACTACAATGAGCAGTTCTTC	CSVVQDHYNEQFF
TRBV2	-	few	TRBJ1-4	TGTGCCAGCCACACCCGGGGGTTTAATGAAAAACTGTTTTTT	CASHTRGFNEKLFF
TRBV11-2	-	few	TRBJ1-4	TGTGCCAGCAGCGATAGATTTCCGAATGAAAAACTGTTTTTT	CASSDRFPNEKLFF
TRBV29-1	-	few	TRBJ1-5	TGCAGCGTTGCCTCACAGGGTAATCAGCCCCAGCATTTT	CSVASQGNQPQHF
TRBV28	-	many	TRBJ2-7	TGTGCCAGCAGCCCGGAGGGGCTAGCCACCTACGAGCAGTACTTC	CASSPEGLATYEQYF
TRBV5-1	TRBD1	many	TRBJ1-1	TGTGCCAGCAGTCTCGGGACAGGGAACACTGAAGCTTTCTTT	CASSLGTGNTEAFF
TRBV6-1	-	many	TRBJ2-3	TGTGCCAGCATCCTCGGGGATACGCAGTATTTT	CASILGDTQYF
TRBV30	-	few	TRBJ2-3	TGTGCCTGGACCTTATTAAACACGGATACGCAGTATTTT	CAWTLLNTDTQYF
TRBV20-1	-	-	TRBJ1-2	TGCAGTGCTAGATCCAGACAAGCCGGGGATGGCTACACCTTC	CSARSRQAGDGYTF
TRBV7-9	-	-	TRBJ2-2	TGTGCCAGCAGCTTAATGGTTCTACAGTCAGGGGTTCCCGGGGAGCTGTTTTTT	CASSLMVLQSGVPGELFF
TRBV30	-	few	TRBJ2-7	TGTGCCTGGAGAAGAACAGGGTTATGCGAGCAGTACTTC	CAWRRTGLCEQYF
TRBV6-2/TRBV6-3	-	few	TRBJ1-1	TGTGCCAGCAGTGACCTACAGGGAACTGAAGCTTTCTTT	CASSDLQGTEAFF
TRBV5-1	-	many	TRBJ2-2	TGTGCCAGCAGCTTGGGCCAGACCGGGGAGCTGTTTTTT	CASSLGQTGELFF
TRBV2	-	-	TRBJ2-5	TGTGCCAGCAGTGAAATAGGAGAGACCCAGTACTTC	CASSEIGETQYF
TRBV20-1	TRBD2	-	TRBJ2-3	TGCAGTGCTAGAGCATTAGCGGGAGTAAATACGCAGTATTTT	CSARALAGVNTQYF
TRBV7-3	-	-	TRBJ2-3	TGTGCCAGCAGCCAAAATTTGGGGGATACGCAGTATTTT	CASSQNLGDTQYF
TRBV12-3/TRBV12-4	-	-	TRBJ1-3	TGTGCCAGCAGCTTCTCCGGGCGGGGAAACACCATATATTTT	CASSFSGRGNTIYF
TRBV6-6	TRBD2	few	TRBJ2-1	TGTGCCAGCAGTTACTCGAATCCTAGCGGGAGGGACTGGCAGTTCTTC	CASSYSNPSGRDWQFF
TRBV28	TRBD2	-	TRBJ2-5	TGTGCCAGCAGTTTGGCGGGGGAGGGCGAAGAGACCCAGTACTTC	CASSLAGEGEETQYF
TRBV15	-	-	TRBJ2-5	TGTGCCACCAGCAGATTAGGGTTTTCGGGAGAGACCCAGTACTTC	CATSRLGFSGETQYF
TRBV5-1	TRBD2	many	TRBJ2-3	TGTGCCAGCAGCTCGAGCGGGAGGGCCGGAGATACGCAGTATTTT	CASSSSGRAGDTQYF
TRBV11-3	-	few	TRBJ1-2	TGTGCCAGGGACGGGGTAGCACTTGGCTACACCTTC	CARDGVALGYTF
TRBV7-2	-	-	TRBJ2-4	TGTGCCAGCAGCTTGGTAGACCAGCTTGGGAACATTCAGTACTTC	CASSLVDQLGNIQYF